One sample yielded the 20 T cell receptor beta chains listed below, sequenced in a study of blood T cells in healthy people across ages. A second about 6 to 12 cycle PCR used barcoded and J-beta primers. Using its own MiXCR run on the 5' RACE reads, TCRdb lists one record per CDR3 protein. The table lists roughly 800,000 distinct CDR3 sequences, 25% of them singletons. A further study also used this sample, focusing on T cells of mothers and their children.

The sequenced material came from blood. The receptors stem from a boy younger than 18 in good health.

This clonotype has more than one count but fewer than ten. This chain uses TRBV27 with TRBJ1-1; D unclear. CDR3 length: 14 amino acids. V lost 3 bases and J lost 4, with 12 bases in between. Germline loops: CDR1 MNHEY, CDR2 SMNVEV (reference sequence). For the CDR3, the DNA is TGTGCCAGCAGTTTGGGTGGCTCGAGCACTGAAGCTTTCTTT. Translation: CASSLGGSSTEAFF.

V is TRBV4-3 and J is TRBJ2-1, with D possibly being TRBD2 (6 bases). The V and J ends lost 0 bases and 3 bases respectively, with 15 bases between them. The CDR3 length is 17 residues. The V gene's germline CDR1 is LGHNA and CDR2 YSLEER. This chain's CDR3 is CASSQDGAGPFYNEQFF. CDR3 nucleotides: TGCGCCAGCAGCCAAGATGGGGCGGGGCCCTTCTACAATGAGCAGTTCTTC.

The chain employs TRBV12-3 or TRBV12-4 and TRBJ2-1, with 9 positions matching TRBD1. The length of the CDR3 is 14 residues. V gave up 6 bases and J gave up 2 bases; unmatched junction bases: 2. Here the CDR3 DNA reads TGTGCCAGCAGGGGACAGGGCGCCTACAATGAGCAGTTCTTC. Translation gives CASRGQGAYNEQFF.

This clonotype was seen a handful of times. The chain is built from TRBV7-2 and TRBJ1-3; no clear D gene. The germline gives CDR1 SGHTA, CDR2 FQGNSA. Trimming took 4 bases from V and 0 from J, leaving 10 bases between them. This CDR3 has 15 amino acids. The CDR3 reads CASSSLRTSGNTIYF. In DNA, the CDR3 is TGTGCCAGCAGCTCTCTAAGGACCTCTGGAAACACCATATATTTT.

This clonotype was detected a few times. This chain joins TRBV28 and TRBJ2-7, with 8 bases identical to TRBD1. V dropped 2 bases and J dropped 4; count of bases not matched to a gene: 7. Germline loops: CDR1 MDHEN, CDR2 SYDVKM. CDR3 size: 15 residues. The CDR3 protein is CASSLGVRGRYEQYF. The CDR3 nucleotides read TGTGCCAGCAGTTTAGGAGTCAGGGGGCGATACGAGCAGTACTTC.

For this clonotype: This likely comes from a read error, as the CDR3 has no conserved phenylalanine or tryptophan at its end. The CDR3 nucleotides are TGTGCCAGCAGTTACGTACAGGGAATCTACAATGAGCAGTTCTGC. It translates to CASSYVQGIYNEQFC. The chain recombines TRBV6-2 or TRBV6-3 with TRBJ2-5, with a possible D match to TRBD1 (6 bases). Gene TRBJ2-1 matches the end of the DNA better, so the J call may be wrong. This CDR3 has 15 amino acids. Germline V CDR1 and CDR2: MNHEY, SVGEGT.

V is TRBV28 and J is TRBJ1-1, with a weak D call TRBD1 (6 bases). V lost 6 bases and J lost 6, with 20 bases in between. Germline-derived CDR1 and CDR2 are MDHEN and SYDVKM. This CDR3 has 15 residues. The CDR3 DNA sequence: TGTGCCAGCAGCCCGGGGGGACATGAATTTTCTGAAGCTTTCTTT. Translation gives CASSPGGHEFSEAFF.

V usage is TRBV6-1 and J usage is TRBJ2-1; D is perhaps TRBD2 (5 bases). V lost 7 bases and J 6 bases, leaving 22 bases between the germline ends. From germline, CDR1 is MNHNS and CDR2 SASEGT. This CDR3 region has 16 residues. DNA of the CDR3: TGTGCCAGCACCCAAATGACCAGCGGAACCCGCAATGAGCAGTTCTTC. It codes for CASTQMTSGTRNEQFF.

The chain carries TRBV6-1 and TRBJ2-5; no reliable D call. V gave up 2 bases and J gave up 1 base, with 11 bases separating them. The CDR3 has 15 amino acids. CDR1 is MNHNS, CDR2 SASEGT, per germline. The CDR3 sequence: CASSERLLVQETQYF. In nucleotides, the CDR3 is TGTGCCAGCAGTGAAAGGTTGCTAGTCCAAGAGACCCAGTACTTC.

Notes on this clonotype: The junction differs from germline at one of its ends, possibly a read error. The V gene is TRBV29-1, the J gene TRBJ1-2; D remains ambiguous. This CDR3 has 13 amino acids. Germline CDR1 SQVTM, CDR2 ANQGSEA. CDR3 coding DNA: TGCAGCGTAGAAGGAGGGCATGGATATGGCTACACCTTC. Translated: CSVEGGHGYGYTF.

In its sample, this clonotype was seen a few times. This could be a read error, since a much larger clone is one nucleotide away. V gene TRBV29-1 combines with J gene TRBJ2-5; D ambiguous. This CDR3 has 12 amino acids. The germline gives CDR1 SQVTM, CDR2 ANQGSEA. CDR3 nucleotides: TGCAGCGTTTCGGGCGGCCAAGAGACCCAGTGCTTC. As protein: CSVSGGQETQCF.

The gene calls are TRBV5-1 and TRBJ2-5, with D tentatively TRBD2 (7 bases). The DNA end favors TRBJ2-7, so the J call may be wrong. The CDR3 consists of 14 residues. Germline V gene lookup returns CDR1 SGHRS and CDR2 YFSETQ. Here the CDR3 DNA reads TGCGCCAGCAGCTTGGATTCCGGGGGGCTCGAGCAGTACTTC. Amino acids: CASSLDSGGLEQYF.

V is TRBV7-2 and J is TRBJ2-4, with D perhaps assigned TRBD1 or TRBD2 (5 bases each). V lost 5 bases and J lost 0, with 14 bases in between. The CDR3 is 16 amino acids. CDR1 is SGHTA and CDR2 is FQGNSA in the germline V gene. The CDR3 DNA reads TGTGCCAGCAGCGCGCAGGGCGGACTAGCCAAAAACATTCAGTACTTC. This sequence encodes CASSAQGGLAKNIQYF.

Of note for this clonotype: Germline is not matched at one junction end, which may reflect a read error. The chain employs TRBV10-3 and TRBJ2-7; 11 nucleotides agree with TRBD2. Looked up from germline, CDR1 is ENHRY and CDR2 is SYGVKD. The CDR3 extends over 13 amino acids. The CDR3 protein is CATASGGLYEQYF. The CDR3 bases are TGTGCCACCGCTAGCGGGGGGCTCTACGAACAGTACTTC.

CDR3 residues: CASSPPASRRKRTEAFF. The CDR3 bases are TGTGCCAGCAGTCCCCCTGCGTCCAGGAGAAAACGAACTGAAGCTTTCTTT. The V gene is TRBV27, the J gene TRBJ1-1, with unresolved D. V was clipped by 5 bases and J by 5 bases, with 24 bases between them. This CDR3 is built from 17 residues. Germline loops: CDR1 MNHEY, CDR2 SMNVEV (reference sequence).

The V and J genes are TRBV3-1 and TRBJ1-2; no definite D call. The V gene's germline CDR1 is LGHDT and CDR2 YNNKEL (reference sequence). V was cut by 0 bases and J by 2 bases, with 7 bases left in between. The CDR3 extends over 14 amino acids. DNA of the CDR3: TGTGCCAGCAGCCAAGAGCGGGGAAACTATGGCTACACCTTC. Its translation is CASSQERGNYGYTF.

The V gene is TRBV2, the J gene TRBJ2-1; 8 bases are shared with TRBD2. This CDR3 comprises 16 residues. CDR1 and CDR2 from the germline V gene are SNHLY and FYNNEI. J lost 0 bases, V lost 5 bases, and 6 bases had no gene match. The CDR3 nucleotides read TGTGCCAGCAGTCCTATAGCGGGAAGCTCCTACAATGAGCAGTTCTTC. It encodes CASSPIAGSSYNEQFF.

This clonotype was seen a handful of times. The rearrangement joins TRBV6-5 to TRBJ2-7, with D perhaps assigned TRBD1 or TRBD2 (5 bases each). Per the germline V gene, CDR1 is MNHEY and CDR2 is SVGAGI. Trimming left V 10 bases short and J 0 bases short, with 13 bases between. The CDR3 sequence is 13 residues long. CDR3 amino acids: CATQGESSYEQYF. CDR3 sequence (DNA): TGTGCCACCCAAGGGGAGAGCTCCTACGAGCAGTACTTC.

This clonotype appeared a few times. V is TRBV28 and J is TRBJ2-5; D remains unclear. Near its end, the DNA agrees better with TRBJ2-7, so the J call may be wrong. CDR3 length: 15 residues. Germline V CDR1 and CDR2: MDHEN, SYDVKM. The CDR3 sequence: CASSLVGRSSYEQYF. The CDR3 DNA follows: TGTGCCAGCAGCCTCGTGGGTAGAAGCTCCTACGAGCAGTACTTC.

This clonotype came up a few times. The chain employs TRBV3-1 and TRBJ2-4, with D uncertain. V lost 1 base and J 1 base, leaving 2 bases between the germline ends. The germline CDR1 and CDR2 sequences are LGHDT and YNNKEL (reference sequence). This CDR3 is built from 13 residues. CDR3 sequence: CASSQGAKNIQYF. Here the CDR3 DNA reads TGTGCCAGCAGCCAAGGTGCCAAAAACATTCAGTACTTC.